By share, the clone carrying this T cell receptor beta chain counts as medium-sized (0.01 to 0.1%). The antigen is not known. J was trimmed by 9 bases and V by 7 bases; bases with no gene match: 8. Germline values: CDR1 MDHEN, CDR2 SYDVKM. This CDR3 comprises 12 residues. The data are from a study of a mutant IDH1 vaccine in newly diagnosed glioma. Background on the study: Eight vaccinations were given in weeks 1, 3, 5, 7, 11, 15, 19 and 23. Vaccination began 4-6 weeks post radiotherapy alone, or with temozolomide cycles.

Produced via immunoSEQ multiplex PCR; TCRdb's table is partial and in-frame only. This sample has roughly 38,000 clones, with 60% to 85% found just once. Overall study results and limits: Whatever changes occurred in top peripheral T cell clonotypes seemed unrelated to pseudoprogression.

Time point defined: week 23, last vaccination. Vaccination comprised doses that each held 300 ug of mutant IDH1 20-mer peptide, plus topical imiquimod. The TCR sequence derives from a woman in her 40s with glioma. Some clones in this sample may be carry-over from other donors' samples. The V gene is TRBV28, the J gene TRBJ1-1, with 7 positions matching TRBD1. The sequences come from PBMCs, collected from a glioma patient whose treatment included an IDH1 peptide vaccine. The CDR3 protein is CASITRQGKAFF. The CDR3 DNA reads as TGTGCCAGCATTACCAGACAGGGTAAAGCTTTCTTT. Together with reference TRBV28 and TRBJ1-1, the CDR3 gives the full variable domain: DVKVTQSSRYLVKRTGEKVFLECVQDMDHENMFWYRQDPGLGLRLIYFSYDVKMKEKGDIPEGYSVSREKKERFSLILESASTNQTSMYLCASITRQGKAFFGQGTRLTVV.